These 5 T cell receptor beta chains were all obtained from the same sample, sequenced in a study of Ad26.COV2.S vaccination and SARS-CoV-2 variants. As to treatment: around 19 received Ad26.COV2.S at low or high dose, single or two shots; roughly five received placebo; per-sample allocation not given. Sampling was performed 63 days after the first vaccine or placebo injection. Libraries were prepared by immunoSEQ multiplex PCR; TCRdb keeps only in-frame clonotypes and omits some of them. The data contain about 390,000 clones, about 88% of them singletons. This specimen consisted of peripheral blood, obtained in a trial of Ad26.COV2.S vaccine versus placebo. The receptor set was obtained from a person aged 18-60 years who received the Ad26.COV2.S COVID-19 vaccine or a placebo.

The chain carries TRBV19 and TRBJ2-2; a weak D match, TRBD2 (5 bases). Germline CDR1 is LNHDA and CDR2 is SQIVND (reference sequence). V was trimmed by 3 bases and J by 0 bases, leaving 14 bases between them. CDR3 size: 17 residues. The CDR3 sequence: CASSMTGSASNTGELFF. The CDR3 coding sequence is TGTGCCAGTAGTATGACGGGATCCGCCTCGAACACCGGGGAGCTGTTTTTT.

V gene TRBV7-2 combines with J gene TRBJ1-6; 7 nucleotides agree with TRBD1. With 6 bases clipped from V and 5 bases from J, the junction kept 4 bases outside the gene matches. Germline assignment: CDR1 SGHTA and CDR2 FQGNSA. The CDR3 has 14 amino acids. In DNA, the CDR3 is TGTGCCAGCAGGCCCACAGGGGATAATTCACCCCTCCACTTT. It is translated as CASRPTGDNSPLHF. Combining the CDR3 with reference TRBV7-2 and TRBJ1-6 gives the whole variable domain GAGVSQSPSNKVTEKGKDVELRCDPISGHTALYWYRQSLGQGLEFLIYFQGNSAPDKSGLPSDRFSAERTGGSVSTLTIQRTQQEDSAVYLCASRPTGDNSPLHFGNGTRLTVT.

J is TRBJ2-3 and V is TRBV11-2; D is undetermined. Germline V CDR1 and CDR2: SGHAT, FQNNGV. The V end was cut by 2 bases, the J end by 3 bases, with 0 bases between. This CDR3 is 11 amino acids long. The CDR3 protein is CASSLTDTQYF. DNA of the CDR3: TGTGCCAGCAGCTTAACAGATACGCAGTATTTT.

The rearrangement joins TRBV15 to TRBJ1-3; 8 bases agree with TRBD1. Trimming took 0 bases from V and 0 from J; bases not matched to a gene: 10. Germline V gives CDR1 LNHNV, CDR2 YYDKDF (reference sequence). The CDR3 contains 19 residues. The CDR3 region is CATSRDGAGQGFSGNTIYF. The DNA of the CDR3 is TGTGCCACCAGCAGAGATGGGGCCGGACAGGGCTTCTCTGGAAACACCATATATTTT.

This sequence joins TRBV6-5 and TRBJ2-3; D unresolved. The CDR3 has 12 residues. V gave up 6 bases and J gave up 14 bases, with 18 bases separating them. Germline V gives CDR1 MNHEY, CDR2 SVGAGI. The DNA for the CDR3 is TGTGCCAGCAGCGCGGCTGGGCATGGTCTGTATTTT. Its translation: CASSAAGHGLYF.